One and the same sample provided the 7 T cell receptor beta chains below, sequenced in a study of blood T cells in healthy people across ages. A second PCR, run for about 7 to 11 cycles, used a sample-barcoded 5' primer plus a J-beta primer mix. TCRdb processed the 5' RACE reads anew with MiXCR; each CDR3 protein has one entry. This table has more than 900,000 distinct CDR3 sequences, 29% appearing once. The sample also formed part of further work on T cells of mothers and their children.

The material sequenced was blood. The receptors come from a woman between 40 and 50 years old in good health.

The rearrangement joins TRBV29-1 to TRBJ2-3; D is uncertain. CDR3 length equals 14 residues. Trimming shortened V by 3 bases and J by 1 base, and 11 bases separated the two germline ends. CDR1 and CDR2 from the germline V gene are SQVTM and ANQGSEA. The CDR3 protein is CSVERSLGTDTQYF. In nucleotides, the CDR3 is TGCAGCGTTGAGAGGTCCTTAGGCACAGATACGCAGTATTTT.

V gene TRBV29-1 combines with J gene TRBJ1-4, with D unclear. The germline V gene encodes CDR1 SQVTM and CDR2 ANQGSEA. The CDR3 has 13 residues. The V end lost 2 bases, the J end lost 3 bases, and 7 bases lay between the germline ends. The CDR3 sequence is CSVEWLSNEKLFF. The CDR3 nucleotides are TGCAGCGTTGAATGGTTATCTAATGAAAAACTGTTTTTT. The whole variable domain, remainder taken from reference TRBV29-1 and TRBJ1-4, is SAVISQKPSRDICQRGTSLTIQCQVDSQVTMMFWYRQQPGQSLTLIATANQGSEATYESGFVIDKFPISRPNLTFSTLTVSNMSPEDSSIYLCSVEWLSNEKLFFGSGTQLSVL.

This rearrangement joins TRBV18 to TRBJ2-3; TRBD1 is a possible D gene (5 bases). The CDR3 is 17 amino acids. V was clipped by 0 bases and J by 0 bases, with 13 bases between them. Per the germline V gene, CDR1 is KGHSH and CDR2 is LQKENI. CDR3 region: CASSPPRTRTSTDTQYF. The DNA of the CDR3 is TGTGCCAGCTCACCACCGCGGACAAGAACTAGCACAGATACGCAGTATTTT. The entire variable domain, with the rest obtained from reference TRBV18 and TRBJ2-3, is as follows: NAGVMQNPRHLVRRRGQEARLRCSPMKGHSHVYWYRQLPEEGLKFMVYLQKENIIDESGMPKERFSAEFPKEGPSILRIQQVVRGDSAAYFCASSPPRTRTSTDTQYFGPGTRLTVL.

The chain has TRBV15 and TRBJ1-4, with no clear D. The CDR3 totals 15 residues. The germline CDR1 and CDR2 sequences are LNHNV and YYDKDF (reference sequence). Trimming pared 5 bases from V and 8 bases from J, leaving 18 bases between. For the CDR3, the DNA is TGTGCCACCAGCGCCCGGGTCCTTGGGGAAGAAAAACTGTTTTTT. Its translation: CATSARVLGEEKLFF.

This clonotype was seen repeatedly, ten times or more. The rearrangement uses TRBV12-3 or TRBV12-4 and TRBJ1-2; D is perhaps TRBD1 (5 bases). The CDR3 covers 14 residues. With 10 bases removed from V and 5 bases from J, the gap between germline ends came to 20 bases. The CDR3 region is CATGQGLSGYGYTF. The CDR3 nucleotides read TGTGCCACAGGGCAGGGCCTCTCGGGGTATGGCTACACCTTC.

On this clonotype itself: A much larger clone sits a single nucleotide away, making a read error possible. This sequence joins TRBV20-1 and TRBJ1-2; no clear D. This CDR3 contains 14 residues. Trimming removed 4 bases at V and 0 bases at J, with 12 bases between. The germline gives CDR1 DFQATT, CDR2 SNEGSKA (reference sequence). The CDR3 nucleotides read TGCAGTGCTATTCCCCCTGAAGCTAACTATGGCTACACCTTC. Translation: CSAIPPEANYGYTF.

The rearrangement links TRBV25-1 to TRBJ2-4; D is unresolved. The better agreement between TRBJ2-7 and the DNA end casts doubt on the J call. Germline V gene sequence: CDR1 MGHDK, CDR2 SYGVNS. The CDR3 length is 12 residues. CDR3 DNA: TGTGCCAGCAGTGAATTATGGGGCGAGCAGTACTTC. Amino acid sequence: CASSELWGEQYF.